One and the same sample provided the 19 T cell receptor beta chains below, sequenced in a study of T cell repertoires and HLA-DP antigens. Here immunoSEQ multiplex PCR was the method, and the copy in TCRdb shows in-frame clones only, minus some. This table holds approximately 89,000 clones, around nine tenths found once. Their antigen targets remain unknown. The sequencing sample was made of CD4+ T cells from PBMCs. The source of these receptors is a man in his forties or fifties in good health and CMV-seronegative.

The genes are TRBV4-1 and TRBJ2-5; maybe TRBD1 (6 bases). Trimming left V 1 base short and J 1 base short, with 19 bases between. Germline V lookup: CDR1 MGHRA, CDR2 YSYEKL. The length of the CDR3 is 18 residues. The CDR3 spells CASSQAERAGTLQETQYF. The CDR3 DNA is TGCGCCAGCAGCCAAGCAGAGCGCGCCGGGACACTCCAAGAGACCCAGTACTTC.

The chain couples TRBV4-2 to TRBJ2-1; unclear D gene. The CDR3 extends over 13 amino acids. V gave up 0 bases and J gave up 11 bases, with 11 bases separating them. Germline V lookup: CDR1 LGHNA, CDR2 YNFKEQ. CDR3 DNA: TGTGCCAGCAGCCAAGAAGGAGTGGAGAAGCAGTTCTTC. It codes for CASSQEGVEKQFF.

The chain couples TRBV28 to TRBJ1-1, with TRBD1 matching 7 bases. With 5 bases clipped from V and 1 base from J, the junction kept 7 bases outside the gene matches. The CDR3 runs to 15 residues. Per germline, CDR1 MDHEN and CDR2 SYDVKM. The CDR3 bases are TGTGCCAGCAGTATTCAGGGACAGAAGAACACTGAAGCTTTCTTT. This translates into CASSIQGQKNTEAFF.

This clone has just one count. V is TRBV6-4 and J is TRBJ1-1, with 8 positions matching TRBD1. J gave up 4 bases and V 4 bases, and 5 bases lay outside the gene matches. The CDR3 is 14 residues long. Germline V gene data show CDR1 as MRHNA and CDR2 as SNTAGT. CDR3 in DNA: TGTGCCAGCAGTGTAACAGGGGGATCCACTGAAGCTTTCTTT. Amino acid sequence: CASSVTGGSTEAFF.

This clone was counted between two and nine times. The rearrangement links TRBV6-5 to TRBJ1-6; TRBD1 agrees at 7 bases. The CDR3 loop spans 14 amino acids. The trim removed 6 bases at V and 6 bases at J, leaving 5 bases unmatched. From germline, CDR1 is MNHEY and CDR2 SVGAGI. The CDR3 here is CASRNRGSNSPLHF. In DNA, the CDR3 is TGTGCCAGCAGAAACAGGGGAAGTAATTCACCCCTCCACTTT.

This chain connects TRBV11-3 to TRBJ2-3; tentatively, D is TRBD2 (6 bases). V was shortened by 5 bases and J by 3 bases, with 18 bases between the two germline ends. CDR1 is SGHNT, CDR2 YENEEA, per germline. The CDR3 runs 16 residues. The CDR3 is CASSVRRGAGTDTQYF. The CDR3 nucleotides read TGTGCCAGCAGCGTACGGAGGGGCGCCGGGACAGATACGCAGTATTTT.

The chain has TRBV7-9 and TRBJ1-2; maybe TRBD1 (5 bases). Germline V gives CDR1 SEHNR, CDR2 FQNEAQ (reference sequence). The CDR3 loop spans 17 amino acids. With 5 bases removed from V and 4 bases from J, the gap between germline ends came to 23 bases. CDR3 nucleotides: TGTGCCAGCAGCCGGATGATGGCAGGGCCTCTTATCTATGGCTACACCTTC. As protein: CASSRMMAGPLIYGYTF.

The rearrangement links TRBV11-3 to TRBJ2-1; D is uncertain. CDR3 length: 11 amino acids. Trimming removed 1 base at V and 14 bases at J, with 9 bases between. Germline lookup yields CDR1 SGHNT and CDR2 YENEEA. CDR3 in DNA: TGTGCCAGCAGCTTAGGGTCGGAAAAGTTCTTC. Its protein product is CASSLGSEKFF.

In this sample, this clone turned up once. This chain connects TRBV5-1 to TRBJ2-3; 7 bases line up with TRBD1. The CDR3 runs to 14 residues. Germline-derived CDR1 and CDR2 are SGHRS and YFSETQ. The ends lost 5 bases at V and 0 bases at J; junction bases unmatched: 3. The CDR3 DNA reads TGCGCCAGCAGGGGACAGTCTAGCACAGATACGCAGTATTTT. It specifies CASRGQSSTDTQYF. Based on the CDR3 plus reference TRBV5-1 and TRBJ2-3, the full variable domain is KAGVTQTPRYLIKTRGQQVTLSCSPISGHRSVSWYQQTPGQGLQFLFEYFSETQRNKGNFPGRFSGRQFSNSRSEMNVSTLELGDSALYLCASRGQSSTDTQYFGPGTRLTVL.

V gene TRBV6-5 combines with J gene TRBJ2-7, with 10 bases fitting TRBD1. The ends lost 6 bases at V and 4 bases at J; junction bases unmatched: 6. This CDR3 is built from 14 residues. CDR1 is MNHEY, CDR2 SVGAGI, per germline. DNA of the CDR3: TGTGCCAGCAGGCCGACAGGGGGCCGGTACGAGCAGTACTTC. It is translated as CASRPTGGRYEQYF.

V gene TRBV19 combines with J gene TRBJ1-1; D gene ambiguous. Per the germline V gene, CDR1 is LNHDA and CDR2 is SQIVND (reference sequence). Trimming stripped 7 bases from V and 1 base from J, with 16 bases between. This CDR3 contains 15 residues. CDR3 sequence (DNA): TGTGCCAGTACCCCCTCGGGTGGAACGAACACTGAAGCTTTCTTT. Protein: CASTPSGGTNTEAFF. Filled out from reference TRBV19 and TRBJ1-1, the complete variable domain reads DGGITQSPKYLFRKEGQNVTLSCEQNLNHDAMYWYRQDPGQGLRLIYYSQIVNDFQKGDIAEGYSVSREKKESFPLTVTSAQKNPTAFYLCASTPSGGTNTEAFFGQGTRLTVV.

CDR3 in amino acids: CASGGASYNSPLHF. Here the CDR3 DNA reads TGTGCCAGTGGGGGCGCCTCCTATAATTCACCCCTCCACTTT. The gene calls are TRBV5-5 and TRBJ1-6; a weak D match, TRBD1 (6 bases). The ends were cut back, 8 bases at V and 0 bases at J, with 9 bases in the middle. The CDR3 loop spans 14 amino acids. Germline V gene lookup returns CDR1 SGHKS and CDR2 YYEKEE (reference sequence).

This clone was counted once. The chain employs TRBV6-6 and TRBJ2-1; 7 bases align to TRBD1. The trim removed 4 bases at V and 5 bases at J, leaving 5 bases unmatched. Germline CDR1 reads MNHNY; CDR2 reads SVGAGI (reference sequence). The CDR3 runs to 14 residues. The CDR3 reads CASSFWTGNNEQFF. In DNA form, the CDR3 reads TGTGCCAGCAGTTTTTGGACAGGAAACAATGAGCAGTTCTTC.

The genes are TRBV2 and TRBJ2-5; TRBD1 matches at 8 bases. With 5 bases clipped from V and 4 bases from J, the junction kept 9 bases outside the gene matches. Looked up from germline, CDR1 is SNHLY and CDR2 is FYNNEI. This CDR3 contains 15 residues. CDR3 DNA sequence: TGTGCCAGCAGTAACAGGGGGTCACTAGGAGAGACCCAGTACTTC. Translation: CASSNRGSLGETQYF. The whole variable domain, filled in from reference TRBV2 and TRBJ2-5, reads EPEVTQTPSHQVTQMGQEVILRCVPISNHLYFYWYRQILGQKVEFLVSFYNNEISEKSEIFDDQFSVERPDGSNFTLKIRSTKLEDSAMYFCASSNRGSLGETQYFGPGTRLLVL.

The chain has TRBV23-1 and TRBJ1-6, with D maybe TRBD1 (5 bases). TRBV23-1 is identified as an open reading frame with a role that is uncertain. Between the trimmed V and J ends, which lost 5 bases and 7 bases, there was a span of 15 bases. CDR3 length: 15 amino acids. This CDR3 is CASSGTGTENSPLHF. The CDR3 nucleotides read TGCGCCAGCAGTGGAACCGGGACGGAAAATTCACCCCTCCACTTT.

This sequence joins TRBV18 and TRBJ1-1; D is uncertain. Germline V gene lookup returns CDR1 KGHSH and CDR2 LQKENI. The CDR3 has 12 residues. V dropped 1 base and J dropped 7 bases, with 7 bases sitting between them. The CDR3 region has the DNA TGTGCCAGCTCACCACTGGGCGGTGAAGCTTTCTTT. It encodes CASSPLGGEAFF. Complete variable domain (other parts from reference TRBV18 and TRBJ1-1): NAGVMQNPRHLVRRRGQEARLRCSPMKGHSHVYWYRQLPEEGLKFMVYLQKENIIDESGMPKERFSAEFPKEGPSILRIQQVVRGDSAAYFCASSPLGGEAFFGQGTRLTVV.

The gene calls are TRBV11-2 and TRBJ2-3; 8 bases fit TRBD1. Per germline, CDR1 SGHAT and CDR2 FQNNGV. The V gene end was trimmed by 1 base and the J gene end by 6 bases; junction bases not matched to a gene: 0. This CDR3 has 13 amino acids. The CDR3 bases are TGTGCCAGCAGCTTAGGACAGGGGGATACGCAGTATTTT. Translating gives CASSLGQGDTQYF.

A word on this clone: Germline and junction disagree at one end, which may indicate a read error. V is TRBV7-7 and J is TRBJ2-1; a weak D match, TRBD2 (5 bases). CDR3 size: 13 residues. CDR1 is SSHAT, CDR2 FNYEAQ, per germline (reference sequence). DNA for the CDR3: TGTGCTAGCAGCCGGACTGCCCTCAATGAGCAGTTCTTC. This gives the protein CASSRTALNEQFF.

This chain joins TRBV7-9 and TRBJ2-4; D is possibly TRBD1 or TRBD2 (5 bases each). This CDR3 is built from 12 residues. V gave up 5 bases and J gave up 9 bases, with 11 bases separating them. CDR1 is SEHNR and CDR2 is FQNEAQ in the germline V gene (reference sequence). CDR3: CASSDTRGIQYF. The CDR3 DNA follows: TGTGCCAGCAGCGACACTAGGGGCATTCAGTACTTC. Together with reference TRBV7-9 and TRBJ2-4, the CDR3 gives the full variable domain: DTGVSQNPRHKITKRGQNVTFRCDPISEHNRLYWYRQTLGQGPEFLTYFQNEAQLEKSRLLSDRFSAERPKGSFSTLEIQRTEQGDSAMYLCASSDTRGIQYFGAGTRLSVL.